These 3 T cell receptor beta chains originate from one sample sequenced in a study of regulatory T cells in long-lasting Graves disease. Both iRepertoire HTBI primers and Arm-PCR of CDR3 regions were used to build the TCR beta libraries. A single record per CDR3 protein comes from TCRdb applying MiXCR to the multiplex PCR reads. The profile shows approximately 230,000 distinct CDR3 sequences, approximately 20% of them singletons. Noted time point: newly diagnosed GD, antithyroid drugs for less than 3 months. PBMC RNA was the source of the TCR library. Source: peripheral blood mononuclear cells (PBMCs), taken at new diagnosis, from a patient treated with antithyroid drugs. The receptor set was obtained from a female donor with Graves disease.

This clonotype was counted many times. This sequence joins TRBV20-1 and TRBJ2-1, with TRBD2 matching 9 bases. This CDR3 has 14 residues. Losses at the gene ends were 3 bases for V and 2 bases for J; bases not matched to a gene: 2. Germline V CDR1 and CDR2: DFQATT, SNEGSKA (reference sequence). CDR3: CSASGGRAYNEQFF. DNA of the CDR3: TGCAGTGCTAGCGGCGGGAGGGCCTACAATGAGCAGTTCTTC.

The chain employs TRBV14 and TRBJ2-1; D call uncertain. CDR3 size: 13 residues. CDR1 SGHDN and CDR2 FVKESK come from the germline V gene. Trimming pared 1 base from V and 10 bases from J, leaving 11 bases between. CDR3 loop: CASSQVHPSEQFF. The DNA of the CDR3 is TGTGCCAGCAGCCAAGTCCACCCCAGCGAGCAGTTCTTC.

This clonotype was observed at least ten times. V and J are TRBV13 and TRBJ2-7; D may be TRBD2 (6 bases). The CDR3 is 15 residues long. V dropped 2 bases and J dropped 5 bases, with 16 bases sitting between them. The germline CDR1 and CDR2 sequences are PRHDT and FYEKMQ (reference sequence). The CDR3 coding sequence is TGTGCCAGCAGCTTAAAAAGCGGAGGGATCCACGAGCAGTACTTC. Protein sequence: CASSLKSGGIHEQYF.